The 26 T cell receptor beta chains in this list originate from one sample, sequenced in a study of cytomegalovirus exposure and HLA in healthy donors. The PCR made use of 60 Vbeta and 13 Jbeta primers. TCRdb keeps only in-frame clones here, not all; method: immunoSEQ multiplex PCR. The table for this sample gives more than 55,000 clones. The sequenced material came from PBMCs. Receptors originate from a middle-aged woman in good health and CMV-seropositive.

The chain links TRBV19 to TRBJ1-4; D uncertain. CDR1 and CDR2 from the germline V gene are LNHDA and SQIVND (reference sequence). The V gene lost 5 bases and the J gene lost 6 bases, with 7 bases spanning the gap. The CDR3 is 12 amino acids. The CDR3 DNA follows: TGTGCCAGTAGTGCCACTTATGAAAAACTGTTTTTT. Translation gives CASSATYEKLFF.

The chain has TRBV4-1 and TRBJ1-1; D ambiguous. The CDR3 totals 12 residues. CDR1 is MGHRA, CDR2 YSYEKL, per germline. V was trimmed by 5 bases and J by 6 bases, leaving 10 bases between them. DNA for the CDR3: TGCGCCAGCAGCGGAGGCCGGGCTGAAGCTTTCTTT. Translation: CASSGGRAEAFF.

The chain is built from TRBV7-2 and TRBJ1-2; a weak D match, TRBD1 (6 bases). Germline V gene sequence: CDR1 SGHTA, CDR2 FQGNSA. The CDR3 is made up of 11 amino acids. The V end was cut by 4 bases, the J end by 11 bases, with 11 bases between. The CDR3 bases are TGTGCCAGCAGCTCCCCACAGGGATACACCTTC. Its translation: CASSSPQGYTF.

This chain joins TRBV19 and TRBJ1-2, with 9 positions matching TRBD1. The CDR3 has 13 amino acids. V lost 5 bases, J lost 8 bases, and 6 bases stayed unmatched. Germline V gene lookup returns CDR1 LNHDA and CDR2 SQIVND (reference sequence). CDR3 sequence reads: CASSRTGARGYTF. In DNA, the CDR3 is TGTGCCAGTAGTCGGACAGGGGCCCGGGGCTACACCTTC.

V usage is TRBV18 and J usage is TRBJ1-5; tentative D call: TRBD1 (5 bases). The germline gives CDR1 KGHSH, CDR2 LQKENI. The CDR3 totals 14 residues. V was trimmed by 2 bases and J by 7 bases, leaving 12 bases between them. CDR3 sequence (DNA): TGTGCCAGCTCACCAGATTACCGGGGGCAGCCCCAGCATTTT. Translation gives CASSPDYRGQPQHF.

This chain links TRBV7-9 with TRBJ1-6; 7 bases fit TRBD1. The CDR3 sequence is 14 residues long. Trimming removed 6 bases from V and 6 bases from J; junction bases left unmatched: 5. Germline CDR1 SEHNR, CDR2 FQNEAQ (reference sequence). CDR3 sequence reads: CASRLRDSNSPLHF. The CDR3 bases are TGTGCCAGCAGACTCCGGGACAGTAATTCACCCCTCCACTTT.

The rearrangement uses TRBV18 and TRBJ1-1; D is ambiguous. Germline V lookup: CDR1 KGHSH, CDR2 LQKENI. The CDR3 runs 14 residues. V was shortened by 2 bases and J by 4 bases, with 11 bases between the two germline ends. CDR3 loop: CASSPTGSRTEAFF. CDR3 DNA sequence: TGTGCCAGCTCACCAACGGGGTCGCGCACTGAAGCTTTCTTT.

The genes are TRBV29-1 and TRBJ2-2; D may be TRBD2 (6 bases). The CDR3 runs to 13 residues. Germline V gives CDR1 SQVTM, CDR2 ANQGSEA. V lost 6 bases, J lost 3 bases, and 11 bases lay in between. CDR3 in DNA: TGCAGCGTGCATAGGGACTACACCGGGGAGCTGTTTTTT. Its translation: CSVHRDYTGELFF.

The chain carries TRBV7-9 and TRBJ1-4; 9 bases are shared with TRBD1. Germline V gene lookup returns CDR1 SEHNR and CDR2 FQNEAQ (reference sequence). CDR3 size: 14 residues. The V gene end was trimmed by 5 bases and the J gene end by 5 bases; junction bases not matched to a gene: 3. The CDR3 protein is CASSPQGANEKLFF. In DNA form, the CDR3 reads TGTGCCAGCAGCCCACAGGGGGCGAATGAAAAACTGTTTTTT.

The V gene is TRBV7-2, the J gene TRBJ1-2; 7 bases line up with TRBD1. In germline, CDR1 is SGHTA, CDR2 FQGNSA. J lost 5 bases, V lost 3 bases, and 6 bases had no gene match. The CDR3 is 14 residues long. CDR3 protein: CASSLGTDTYGYTF. The CDR3, as DNA: TGTGCCAGCAGCTTGGGGACAGATACTTATGGCTACACCTTC.

The V call is TRBV14, the J call TRBJ1-1; weak D call: TRBD1 (5 bases). Trimming pared 4 bases from V and 1 base from J, leaving 10 bases between. Per the germline V gene, CDR1 is SGHDN and CDR2 is FVKESK. The CDR3 runs 14 residues. This CDR3 reads CASSRGSSNTEAFF. For the CDR3, the DNA is TGTGCCAGCAGCCGGGGCAGCTCGAACACTGAAGCTTTCTTT.

V and J are TRBV9 and TRBJ2-2, with D perhaps matching TRBD1 (5 bases). Germline CDR1 reads SGDLS; CDR2 reads YYNGEE. Trimming took 3 bases from V and 6 from J, leaving 9 bases between them. This CDR3 has 13 residues. The CDR3 nucleotides are TGTGCCAGCAGCGATACAGGTTCCGGGGAGCTGTTTTTT. The encoded protein is CASSDTGSGELFF. The variable domain in full, completed from reference TRBV9 and TRBJ2-2, reads DSGVTQTPKHLITATGQRVTLRCSPRSGDLSVYWYQQSLDQGLQFLIQYYNGEERAKGNILERFSAQQFPDLHSELNLSSLELGDSALYFCASSDTGSGELFFGEGSRLTVL.

This rearrangement joins TRBV7-9 to TRBJ2-3; D unresolved. This CDR3 has 14 residues. V dropped 4 bases and J dropped 0 bases, with 8 bases sitting between them. Germline values: CDR1 SEHNR, CDR2 FQNEAQ (reference sequence). The CDR3 DNA reads as TGTGCCAGCAGCTCTCAGAGGAGCACAGATACGCAGTATTTT. It translates to CASSSQRSTDTQYF.

The rearrangement joins TRBV27 to TRBJ2-7; the D is unclear. The CDR3 runs to 11 residues. With 4 bases removed from V and 3 bases from J, the gap between germline ends came to 4 bases. The germline V gene encodes CDR1 MNHEY and CDR2 SMNVEV (reference sequence). In DNA, the CDR3 is TGTGCCAGCAGTTCCTACTACGAGCAGTACTTC. Amino acids: CASSSYYEQYF.

The V call is TRBV7-9, the J call TRBJ2-1; 7 bases are shared with TRBD2. CDR1 SEHNR and CDR2 FQNEAQ come from the germline V gene (reference sequence). Germline trimming cut 5 bases from V and 5 bases from J; bases unmatched to any gene: 9. The CDR3 runs 15 residues. CDR3 nucleotides: TGTGCCAGCAGCGACCGACTAGCCAAACACAATGAGCAGTTCTTC. Protein sequence: CASSDRLAKHNEQFF.

V is TRBV28 and J is TRBJ1-5; no clear D gene. Per the germline V gene, CDR1 is MDHEN and CDR2 is SYDVKM. This CDR3 has 11 residues. Trimming shortened V by 5 bases and J by 7 bases, and 6 bases separated the two germline ends. DNA for the CDR3: TGTGCCAGCAGTCCCGGGCAGCCCCAGCATTTT. Translation gives CASSPGQPQHF.

This chain uses TRBV6-1 with TRBJ1-1; the D is unclear. This CDR3 region has 14 residues. Trimming stripped 2 bases from V and 4 bases from J, with 11 bases between. CDR1 and CDR2 (germline): MNHNS, SASEGT. CDR3 sequence reads: CASSETPVGTEAFF. The CDR3 DNA reads as TGTGCCAGCAGTGAAACCCCAGTTGGCACTGAAGCTTTCTTT.

The chain combines TRBV27 with TRBJ1-5; 7 nucleotides align to TRBD1. The J segment lost 6 bases and the V segment lost 1 base, leaving 12 bases of the junction unmatched. This CDR3 region has 17 residues. Germline assignment: CDR1 MNHEY and CDR2 SMNVEV (reference sequence). CDR3 in DNA: TGTGCCAGCAGTTTATGGGCCCCCGGGACAGCGACTCAGCCCCAGCATTTT. Its protein is CASSLWAPGTATQPQHF.

The J gene is TRBJ2-1, the V gene TRBV5-1; no definite D call. The germline V and J ends were trimmed by 4 bases and 0 bases, with 8 bases remaining between them. Germline CDR1 reads SGHRS; CDR2 reads YFSETQ. This CDR3 is built from 14 residues. The CDR3 spells CASSPPISYNEQFF. The CDR3 DNA reads TGCGCCAGCAGCCCCCCCATCTCCTACAATGAGCAGTTCTTC. The variable domain in full, with the rest retrieved from reference TRBV5-1 and TRBJ2-1, is KAGVTQTPRYLIKTRGQQVTLSCSPISGHRSVSWYQQTPGQGLQFLFEYFSETQRNKGNFPGRFSGRQFSNSRSEMNVSTLELGDSALYLCASSPPISYNEQFFGPGTRLTVL.

The chain links TRBV11-2 to TRBJ2-3, with unresolved D. This CDR3 is 16 amino acids long. Germline CDR1 reads SGHAT; CDR2 reads FQNNGV. V gave up 2 bases and J gave up 0 bases, with 12 bases separating them. The CDR3 coding sequence is TGTGCCAGCAGCTTAAGTTCGCTTACTAGCACAGATACGCAGTATTTT. Its protein is CASSLSSLTSTDTQYF.

This chain connects TRBV11-2 to TRBJ1-3, with no clear D. Deletions cut 0 bases from V and 0 bases from J, with 12 bases between. Per germline, CDR1 SGHAT and CDR2 FQNNGV. CDR3 length equals 17 residues. The DNA of the CDR3 is TGTGCCAGCAGCTTAGAGTCCAACAGATTCTCTGGAAACACCATATATTTT. Its protein product is CASSLESNRFSGNTIYF.

The genes are TRBV10-3 and TRBJ1-6, with D perhaps matching TRBD1 (5 bases). In germline, CDR1 is ENHRY, CDR2 SYGVKD. The CDR3 length is 14 residues. The germline V and J ends were trimmed by 4 bases and 10 bases, with 14 bases remaining between them. This chain's CDR3 is CAISGGRGESPLHF. CDR3 nucleotide sequence: TGTGCCATCAGTGGAGGAAGGGGTGAATCACCCCTCCACTTT.

The V and J genes are TRBV5-1 and TRBJ1-5; no clear D. Germline CDR1 reads SGHRS; CDR2 reads YFSETQ. V lost 0 bases and J lost 9, with 13 bases in between. The CDR3 consists of 14 residues. The CDR3 reads CASSLAAGSGPQHF. CDR3 DNA: TGCGCCAGCAGCTTGGCAGCGGGCTCGGGGCCCCAGCATTTT.

This chain connects TRBV27 to TRBJ2-7; 7 bases are a match to TRBD2. The V segment lost 5 bases and the J segment 6 bases; nucleotides outside the gene matches: 4. This CDR3 contains 12 residues. Germline lookup yields CDR1 MNHEY and CDR2 SMNVEV (reference sequence). The CDR3 here is CASSPPGGEQYF. The CDR3, as DNA: TGTGCCAGCAGTCCACCGGGAGGCGAGCAGTACTTC.

V is TRBV7-8 and J is TRBJ2-7; TRBD2 matches at 7 bases. J lost 2 bases, V lost 2 bases, and 6 bases had no gene match. This CDR3 is 15 amino acids long. Looked up from germline, CDR1 is SGHVS and CDR2 is FQNEAQ. The chain's CDR3 is CASSLLGGETYEQYF. As DNA, the CDR3 is TGTGCCAGCAGCTTATTGGGAGGGGAGACCTACGAGCAGTACTTC.

The gene calls are TRBV9 and TRBJ1-4, with 8 nucleotides matching TRBD1. The CDR3 runs to 15 residues. V lost 3 bases, J lost 8 bases, and 9 bases stayed unmatched. Per the germline V gene, CDR1 is SGDLS and CDR2 is YYNGEE. The CDR3 region is CASSGTGGMEEKLFF. The CDR3 DNA reads as TGTGCCAGCAGCGGAACAGGGGGTATGGAAGAAAAACTGTTTTTT.